This is a list of T cell receptor beta chains from one sample in a study of human T cells and chemical hapten exposure. TCRdb re-called the RACE reads with MiXCR, one entry per CDR3 protein. The repertoire holds over 95,000 distinct CDR3 sequences, with roughly 12% as singletons. This specimen consisted of whole blood, obtained in connection with sensitization to the hapten diphenylcyclopropenone (DPC). Receptor source: a woman between 40 and 55 years old with alopecia areata. Some clones in this sample may be carry-over from other donors' samples. Each CDR3 is given with its conserved first and last residue. D genes are given only for firm matches. Size is stated for part of the rows, as once, few or many counts, or as a class when the clone is expanded.

NA TRBJ2-5 few TRBV5-1 CASSPGRQETQYF
NA TRBJ1-1 many TRBV6-6 CASSPRGTENEAFF
NA TRBJ2-4 NA TRBV18 CASSPRGDSKNIQYF
NA TRBJ2-7 NA TRBV28 CASSIGTVSYEQYF
TRBD2 TRBJ2-3 few TRBV7-2 CASSSGGGRLDTQYF
TRBD1 TRBJ2-3 many TRBV7-9 CASSYRDRITDTQYF
NA TRBJ1-1 NA TRBV10-2 CASQGGKNTEAFF
NA TRBJ1-2 few TRBV6-2/TRBV6-3 CASGFGQSYGYTF
NA TRBJ1-3 NA TRBV7-9 CASSLGPQVNSGNTIYF
NA TRBJ2-1 NA TRBV20-1 CSARGGVMSGSDEQFF
TRBD1 TRBJ2-2 few TRBV20-1 CSARVSRDRANTGELFF
NA TRBJ1-2 NA TRBV29-1 CSVAGINYGYTF
TRBD1 TRBJ2-7 many TRBV29-1 CSVEGKTGLSGEQYF
NA TRBJ2-3 few TRBV12-3/TRBV12-4 CATQLAPDGLSTQYF
TRBD1 TRBJ2-6 NA TRBV7-2 CASSGTGTGSGANVLTF
TRBD1 TRBJ2-3 NA TRBV4-3 CASSHDGQGERTDTQYF
NA TRBJ2-7 NA TRBV7-9 CASRPIYEQYF
NA TRBJ2-7 few TRBV18 CASSPTTAYEQYF
TRBD2 TRBJ2-2 once TRBV6-2/TRBV6-3 CASRGTRTSSLVGELFF
NA TRBJ1-1 few TRBV6-2/TRBV6-3 CASRSVVNTEAFF
NA TRBJ2-5 once TRBV7-3 CASSDNPGDQETQYF
NA TRBJ1-6 NA TRBV27 CASSGQNSPLHF
TRBD2 TRBJ2-3 NA TRBV28 CASSLAGRAQYF
TRBD2 TRBJ2-5 few TRBV7-9 CASSFSGGETQYF
NA TRBJ1-1 many TRBV29-1 CSVEQGPSNTEAFF
NA TRBJ2-5 few TRBV3-1 CASSQGLASPTQYF
TRBD2 TRBJ2-7 NA TRBV4-1 CASSQAAGDHEQYF
NA TRBJ1-6 NA TRBV7-3 CASRLESYNSPLHF
NA TRBJ1-2 few TRBV28 CASSSLRAYGYTF
NA TRBJ2-5 NA TRBV29-1 CSVRILQETQYF
TRBD1 TRBJ2-7 NA TRBV5-1 CASSMTGGSSYEQYF
TRBD2 TRBJ2-1 NA TRBV2 CASSLGLGGYNEQFF
NA TRBJ2-1 many TRBV20-1 CSARRGKDYPLYNEQFF
NA TRBJ2-1 many TRBV7-6 CASSLAAEYNEQFF
NA TRBJ1-1 many TRBV4-2 CASSQDLVSPEAFF
NA TRBJ2-7 few TRBV29-1 CSVEGILSEQYF
NA TRBJ2-1 many TRBV10-3 CAIRGRDSYNEQFF
NA TRBJ2-7 many TRBV28 CASSLPRDGGAYEQYF
NA TRBJ2-5 NA TRBV18 CASSPRTAETQYF
TRBD2 TRBJ2-1 NA TRBV5-4 CASSRSGRGYNEQFF
TRBD1 TRBJ1-5 few TRBV6-1 CASWDRRDNQPQHF